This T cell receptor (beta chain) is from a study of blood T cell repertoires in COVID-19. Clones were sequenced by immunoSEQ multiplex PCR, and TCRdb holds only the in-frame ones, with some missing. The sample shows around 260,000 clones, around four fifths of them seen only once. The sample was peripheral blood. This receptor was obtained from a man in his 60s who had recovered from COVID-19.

This CDR3 reads CSVAKPGQNSEQYF. The DNA of the CDR3 is TGCAGCGTTGCCAAACCGGGACAGAATAGCGAGCAGTACTTC. This chain uses TRBV29-1 with TRBJ2-7; 7 bases match TRBD1. After removal of 4 bases from V and 6 bases from J, the junction contained 12 bases not matched to a gene. Germline loops: CDR1 SQVTM, CDR2 ANQGSEA. This CDR3 is built from 14 residues.